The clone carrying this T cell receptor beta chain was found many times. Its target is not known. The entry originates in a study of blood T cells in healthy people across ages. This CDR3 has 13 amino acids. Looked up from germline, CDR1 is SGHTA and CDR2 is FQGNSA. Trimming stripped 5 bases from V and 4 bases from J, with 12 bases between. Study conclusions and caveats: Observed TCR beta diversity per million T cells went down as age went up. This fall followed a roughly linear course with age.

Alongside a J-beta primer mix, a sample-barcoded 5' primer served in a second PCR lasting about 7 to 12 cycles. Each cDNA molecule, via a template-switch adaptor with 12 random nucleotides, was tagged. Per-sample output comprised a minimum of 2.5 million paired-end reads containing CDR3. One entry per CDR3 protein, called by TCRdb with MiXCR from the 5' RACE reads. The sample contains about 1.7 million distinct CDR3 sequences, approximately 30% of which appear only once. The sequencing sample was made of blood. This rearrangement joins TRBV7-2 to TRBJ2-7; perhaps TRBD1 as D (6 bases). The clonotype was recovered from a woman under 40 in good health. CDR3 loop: CASSPLTGYEQYF. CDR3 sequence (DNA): TGTGCCAGCAGCCCACTAACAGGGTACGAGCAGTACTTC.